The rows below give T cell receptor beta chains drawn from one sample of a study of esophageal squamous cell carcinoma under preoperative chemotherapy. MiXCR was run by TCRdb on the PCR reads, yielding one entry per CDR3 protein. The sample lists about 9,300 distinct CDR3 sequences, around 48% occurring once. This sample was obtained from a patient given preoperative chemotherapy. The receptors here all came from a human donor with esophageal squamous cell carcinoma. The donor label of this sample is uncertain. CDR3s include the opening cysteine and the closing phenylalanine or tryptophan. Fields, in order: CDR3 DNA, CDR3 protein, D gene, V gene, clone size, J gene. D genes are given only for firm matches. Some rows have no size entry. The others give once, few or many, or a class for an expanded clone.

TGTGCCAGCAGCTTCGGGACTAGCGGGAGGGCCTTCGAGCAGTACTTC | CASSFGTSGRAFEQYF | TRBD2 | TRBV7-8 | NA | TRBJ2-7
TGTGCCAGCAGTCCCCAGAGTGGATTTTACGAGCAGTTCTTC | CASSPQSGFYEQFF | NA | TRBV12-3/TRBV12-4 | many | TRBJ2-1
TGTGCCGTCTCGGGGGTGAGTAGCACAGACACGCAGTATTTT | CAVSGVSSTDTQYF | NA | TRBV10-3 | NA | TRBJ2-3
TGTGCCAGCAGCCAAGAGGACCTCGTAAGGACCTACAATGAGCAGTTCTTC | CASSQEDLVRTYNEQFF | NA | TRBV4-2 | NA | TRBJ2-1
TGTGCCAGCAGCCCAGGGACTTCCTTGACTACGCAGTATTTC | CASSPGTSLTTQYF | NA | TRBV4-2 | NA | TRBJ2-3
TGCAGTGCTAGAGTCCATGGACAGGGTCTTAACGAGCAGTACTTT | CSARVHGQGLNEQYF | TRBD1 | TRBV20-1 | NA | TRBJ1-6
TGCGCCAGCACCCCGGACCGGCGGGAAAAACTGTTTTTT | CASTPDRREKLFF | NA | TRBV10-2 | NA | TRBJ1-4
TGTGCCAGCAGCCCGGGACAGGGAGTCTACAATGAGCAGTTCTTC | CASSPGQGVYNEQFF | TRBD1 | TRBV6-1 | NA | TRBJ2-1
TGCGCCAGCAGTCAAGTGGGGGGCGGGGGCCGGGACCAAAAGATCCAGTACTTC | CASSQVGGGGRDQKIQYF | NA | TRBV23-1 | NA | TRBJ2-4
TGTGCCAGCAGGCGGGAGGACCAAGAGACCCAGTACTTC | CASRREDQETQYF | TRBD2 | TRBV6-1 | NA | TRBJ2-5
TGTGCCAGCAGCTTAACAGGGGATACGCAGTATTTT | CASSLTGDTQYF | NA | TRBV7-3 | few | TRBJ2-3
TGTGCCAGCAGTTTCGGACAGGGGGCTGAGCAGTTCTTC | CASSFGQGAEQFF | TRBD1 | TRBV27 | many | TRBJ2-1
TGTGCCAGCAGCTTAAGCGGGAAGTACAATGAGCAGTTCTTC | CASSLSGKYNEQFF | TRBD2 | TRBV7-8 | NA | TRBJ2-1
TGCGCCAGCAGCACCCGGACAGGTGTGGGGGAGACCCAGTACTTC | CASSTRTGVGETQYF | TRBD1 | TRBV5-1 | NA | TRBJ2-5
TGTGCGGGGAGGGAGGGGGGTGACCCAGATACGCAGTATTTT | CAGREGGDPDTQYF | NA | TRBV6-2/TRBV6-3 | NA | TRBJ2-3
TGTGCTAGCAGCCCCATCGTCACTACTGGGGCCAACGTCCTGACTTTC | CASSPIVTTGANVLTF | NA | TRBV7-7 | NA | TRBJ2-6
TGTGCCAGCAGGGGGACTAGCGTTAGCACAGATACGCAGTATTTT | CASRGTSVSTDTQYF | TRBD2 | TRBV6-1 | NA | TRBJ2-3
TGTGCCAGCAGTGTAGCGGGGGCCACAGATACGCAGTATTTT | CASSVAGATDTQYF | TRBD2 | TRBV6-4 | NA | TRBJ2-3
TGCAGTGCTACTCCCGGGACAGGGTCCTACGAGCAGTACTTC | CSATPGTGSYEQYF | TRBD1 | TRBV20-1 | NA | TRBJ2-7
TGTGCCGCGGGGGTCGGGGGAGGGGGGAAAAACACCCAGTACTTC | CAAGVGGGGKNTQYF | NA | TRBV6-1 | NA | TRBJ2-4
TGTGCCAGCAGCGGGGCGGCCTACAATGAGCAGTTCTTC | CASSGAAYNEQFF | NA | TRBV4-2 | NA | TRBJ2-1
TGTGCCAGCAATCCGACTAGCTCCTACGAGCAGTACTTC | CASNPTSSYEQYF | NA | TRBV6-1 | NA | TRBJ2-7
TGTGCCAGCCGTGCCTCGGGGGCGGGGGCCACAAATATTCAGTATTTT | CASRASGAGATNIQYF | NA | TRBV27 | NA | TRBJ2-3
TGTGCCAGCAGCTTGCAGTCCGGCGGTGGAAACACCATATATTTT | CASSLQSGGGNTIYF | NA | TRBV5-4 | few | TRBJ1-3
TGTGCCAGCAGCTTAGGGGGGGGGGGCGGGGGAAACACCATATATTTT | CASSLGGGGGGNTIYF | NA | TRBV7-2 | once | TRBJ1-3
TGTGCCAGCAGAAAGGCGGGACCGGGTCCCTACGAGCAGTTCTTC | CASRKAGPGPYEQFF | NA | TRBV6-1 | medium-sized | TRBJ2-1
TGCAGTGTGGATAAGGCGGGCGCGAACACCGGGGAGCTGTTTTTT | CSVDKAGANTGELFF | NA | TRBV20-1 | NA | TRBJ2-2
TGTGCCAGCAGCAAAAGAGAGGGGAACACAGATACGCAGTATTTT | CASSKREGNTDTQYF | NA | TRBV4-2 | NA | TRBJ2-3
TGTGCCAGCAGGAAGGGGGTGCTAGCGAAAGATACGCAGTATTTC | CASRKGVLAKDTQYF | NA | TRBV6-1 | NA | TRBJ2-3
TGTGCGGGTACCGGGGCCCGCGGGGCAGATACGCAGTATTTT | CAGTGARGADTQYF | NA | TRBV6-1 | NA | TRBJ2-3
TGCGCCAGCAGCCAGGACTATACTAGCGGGTTAAGCACAGATACGCAGTATTTT | CASSQDYTSGLSTDTQYF | TRBD2 | TRBV4-1 | few | TRBJ2-3
TGCAGTGCTAGCCGCTTAGCGGGAGGGCAAGAGACCCAGTACTTC | CSASRLAGGQETQYF | TRBD2 | TRBV20-1 | NA | TRBJ2-5
TGTGCCAGCAGCTTAGGCCCCGGTTCCAATGAGCAGTACTTC | CASSLGPGSNEQYF | NA | TRBV7-2 | NA | TRBJ2-5
TGTGCCAGCAGCGGGAGGGCCTCTAGCACAGATACGCAGTATTTT | CASSGRASSTDTQYF | TRBD2 | TRBV7-2 | NA | TRBJ2-3
TGCGCCAGCAGCTTGGCGGGGTCCCTCCAAGAGACCCAGTTCTTC | CASSLAGSLQETQFF | NA | TRBV5-1 | many | TRBJ2-1
TGCGCCAGCAGCCACCCCGAAGATGGCTACACCTTC | CASSHPEDGYTF | NA | TRBV4-1 | many | TRBJ1-2
TGCGCCAGCAGTGAGGGGGCAGGGGGGAGCACTGAAGCTTTCTTT | CASSEGAGGSTEAFF | TRBD1 | TRBV10-1 | NA | TRBJ1-1
TGTGCCAGCACCCTCATAGCGGGAGAAGAGCACAATGAGCAGTTCTTC | CASTLIAGEEHNEQFF | TRBD2 | TRBV12-3/TRBV12-4 | NA | TRBJ2-1
TGTGCCAGCAGCAGACAGGGGGCGGGAGAGACCCAGTACTTC | CASSRQGAGETQYF | TRBD1 | TRBV12-3/TRBV12-4 | many | TRBJ2-5
TGTGCCAGCGCCGGTTTTGGGGGACGGGGCCAAGATACGCAGTATTTT | CASAGFGGRGQDTQYF | NA | TRBV6-1 | NA | TRBJ2-3
TGTGCCAGCAGCCTCGGGCGGAGCTCCTACAATGAGCAGTTCTTC | CASSLGRSSYNEQFF | NA | TRBV5-6 | many | TRBJ2-1
TGTGCCAGCAGCTTGGGAAGGTCGGAGACCCAGTACTTC | CASSLGRSETQYF | NA | TRBV11-2 | medium-sized | TRBJ2-5
TGTGCCAGCAGTGCCCAGGGGGATACTAACTATGGCTACACCTTC | CASSAQGDTNYGYTF | TRBD1 | TRBV6-1 | NA | TRBJ1-2
TGTGCCAGCCCCGATCGTTCAGGGGGTAAGGCCTACAATGAGCAGTTCTTT | CASPDRSGGKAYNEQFF | TRBD1 | TRBV6-1 | NA | TRBJ2-3